The 9 T cell receptor beta chains below all came from one sample that was sequenced in a study of response to subunit inactivated influenza vaccine. Each CDR3 protein is one row after TCRdb ran MiXCR on the RT-PCR reads. Seen here are a few hundred thousand distinct CDR3 sequences, approximately 6.9% observed once, and the top ten hold around 12%. This material consisted of PBMCs from blood, taken around 25 months after vaccination. The receptors come from a man between 50 and 75 years old who received an inactivated influenza vaccine.

Many counts were recorded for this clonotype. Here the CDR3 DNA reads TGTGCCAGCTCAATAAACGGCGGGTCCAATGAGCAGTTCTTC. This codes for CASSINGGSNEQFF. The rearrangement links TRBV18 to TRBJ2-1; possibly TRBD2 for D (5 bases). V lost 5 bases, J lost 6 bases, and 14 bases lay in between. This CDR3 has 14 amino acids. Germline CDR1 and CDR2: KGHSH and LQKENI.

The sample holds a few counts of this clonotype. The chain is built from TRBV7-6 and TRBJ2-4, with D tentatively TRBD1 (6 bases). The CDR3 runs to 16 residues. Between the trimmed V and J ends, which lost 1 base and 1 base, there was a span of 11 bases. CDR1 is SGHVS, CDR2 FNYEAQ, per germline. CDR3: CASSLGQALAKNIQYF. The CDR3 DNA follows: TGTGCCAGCAGCTTAGGACAGGCTTTGGCCAAAAACATTCAGTACTTC.

This clonotype turned up a few times. The rearrangement joins TRBV3-1 to TRBJ1-1; maybe TRBD1 (5 bases). V was cut by 1 base and J by 4 bases, with 13 bases left in between. From germline, CDR1 is LGHDT and CDR2 YNNKEL (reference sequence). The CDR3 extends over 15 amino acids. The CDR3 protein is CASSQAQVGGTEAFF. CDR3 bases: TGTGCCAGCAGCCAAGCTCAAGTGGGGGGCACTGAAGCTTTCTTT.

This clonotype came up many times. The chain combines TRBV20-1 with TRBJ2-7; D gene unclear. V lost 0 bases, J lost 2 bases, and 11 bases lay in between. Per germline, CDR1 DFQATT and CDR2 SNEGSKA (reference sequence). This CDR3 contains 14 residues. The CDR3 bases are TGCAGTGCTAGAGATCTGCGCAGCGCCTACGAGCAGTACTTC. This translates into CSARDLRSAYEQYF.

The chain employs TRBV10-3 and TRBJ2-5, with D tentatively TRBD2 (5 bases). Trimming pared 0 bases from V and 1 base from J, leaving 12 bases between. The CDR3 spans 16 residues. The germline V gene encodes CDR1 ENHRY and CDR2 SYGVKD. The CDR3 is CAISESRDARQETQYF. In DNA, the CDR3 is TGTGCCATCAGTGAGTCGAGGGATGCCCGCCAAGAGACCCAGTACTTC.

This CDR3 reads CASSPGRERGEQYF. Written as DNA, the CDR3 is TGTGCCAGCAGCCCTGGAAGAGAAAGGGGGGAGCAGTACTTC. The chain links TRBV7-2 to TRBJ2-7; D might be TRBD1 (6 bases). The ends were cut back, 5 bases at V and 7 bases at J, with 18 bases in the middle. This CDR3 has 14 residues. Germline V lookup: CDR1 SGHTA, CDR2 FQGNSA.

The chain couples TRBV25-1 to TRBJ1-2; D gene uncertain. The germline V gene encodes CDR1 MGHDK and CDR2 SYGVNS. V lost 2 bases and J lost 1, with 5 bases in between. The CDR3 is 13 residues long. The CDR3 DNA reads as TGTGCCAGCAGTGAAGTACATAACTATGGCTACACCTTC. Its translation is CASSEVHNYGYTF.

V is TRBV29-1 and J is TRBJ2-7; D is unresolved. The CDR3 covers 12 residues. V lost 4 bases and J 3 bases, leaving 10 bases between the germline ends. Germline V gene data show CDR1 as SQVTM and CDR2 as ANQGSEA. The CDR3 DNA reads as TGCAGCGTTGCGGGCCTAAACTACGAGCAGTACTTC. Translating gives CSVAGLNYEQYF.

This sequence joins TRBV6-1 and TRBJ2-3; 12 bases fit TRBD1. CDR3 length: 19 amino acids. Germline V gene lookup returns CDR1 MNHNS and CDR2 SASEGT. V lost 7 bases, J lost 4 bases, and 18 bases stayed unmatched. The DNA of the CDR3 is TGTGCCAGCACCAAGGGGGGACAGGGGGCGGGCAAGTCACCAGATACGCAGTATTTT. Translated: CASTKGGQGAGKSPDTQYF.